Below, one T cell receptor beta chain is given with its context. Which antigen it targets is not known. The record has no base qualities; no much larger clone is one base away. The data derive from a study of beta chain features in type 1 diabetes (dated by TCRdb to the late 2010s). Study-wide context: Patients and healthy donors did not differ in mean age, gender distribution, total cell number or subset yield. The study compared TCRB repertoires of sorted circulating CD4+ T cell subsets between recently diagnosed type 1 diabetes patients and matched healthy donors. Regulatory and stem cell-like memory subsets were isolated from only 8 patients and roughly 8 healthy donors, whereas naive and central memory subsets came from all 30 or so donors. Across all samples, about 110 million sorted cells were examined, and cell number per subset correlated strongly with RNA yield. Study-level results and caveats: Naive, central memory and regulatory TCRB repertoires appeared to be more similar among patients than among healthy donors. Type 1 diabetes patients showed a moderate but significant shortening of TCRB CDR3 length in all four CD4+ subsets. Patients with type 1 diabetes made fewer insertions and deleted more nucleotides at VDJ recombination sites, implying thymic rearrangement abnormalities. Because cDNA rather than genomic DNA was sequenced, highly expressing activated cells could have been over-represented, although no difference in activation and CD3 levels was found between groups. Because small numbers of individuals were included in the HLA sub-analyses, any influence of HLA type on TCRB rearrangement was left unresolved. Shorter templates might have been favored by PCR, but patient and control samples were amplified and corrected together, so both groups would have been affected equally by any skew.

The entire isolated RNA was reverse transcribed using the High Capacity cDNA Reverse Transcription Kit, and thus expressed TCRB transcripts were sequenced. Naive, central memory and regulatory T cell samples underwent deep immunoSEQ sequencing, averaging around 3.9 million total reads per sample. Sorted cells were lysed in RLT buffer, and RNA was extracted using DNase-treated RNeasy Micro or Mini kits according to cell number. Each cell subset was processed on its own to prevent cross-contamination, while patient and healthy donor samples were processed together. Using the immunoSEQ multiplex PCR, TCRB sequences were amplified from cDNA into 87-bp fragments spanning the CDR3 region. Amplicons were sequenced on the Illumina HiSeq platform. The published analysis was carried out like this. Synthetic template baselines were used to correct PCR bias computationally, reads within Hamming distance 2 were collapsed, and singletons that could not be merged were discarded. Reads were aligned to IMGT to assign V, D and J genes, CDR3 length, and insertions or deletions at six rearrangement sites. Within each subset, clonotype counts were normalized to the number of sorted cells before true diversity and Gini coefficients were calculated with the tcR R package. Repertoire sharing was quantified using the overlap coefficient calculated on TCRB nucleotide sequences. Out-of-frame TCRB sequences from naive cells were analyzed as a proxy for the pre-selection repertoire. This is the immuneACCESS table as TCRdb keeps it, with only in-frame sequences that have V and J called. A part of the clones is gone; compared with another copy, unresolved V genes explain less than half, and the rest is unexplained. V and J calls and clone size are copied from that table; D and trimming were computed from the DNA. The sample records 350,000 to 400,000 clones, approximately 16% of which are singletons. The ten biggest clones cover approximately 0.019% of the sample.

Each donor gave one peripheral blood draw, approximately 110 mL on average, collected into heparinised tubes. Using a panel that included CD45RO, CCR7, CD25, CD127, CD95 and CD27, naive, central memory, regulatory and stem cell-like memory CD4+ T cells were sorted on a BD FACSAria II. All sorted populations exceeded 98% purity. PBMCs were isolated right away by Lymphoprep density gradient centrifugation and were stained directly, without culture. So that batch effects would be minimized, each experiment stained and sorted samples in pairs, pairing one healthy donor with one patient. The sequenced material came from naive CD4+ T cells from blood. The sample's cell subset or site, from its label and the paper: true naive CD4+ T cells. The receptor comes from a woman younger than 35 in good health.

The CDR3 region has the sequence CASSEAWTGSYEQYF. At the DNA level, the sequence is TGTGCCAGCAGTGAAGCCTGGACAGGGAGCTACGAGCAGTACTTC. This chain is built from TRBV2 and TRBJ2-7, with 8 bases aligning to TRBD1. Counted from cysteine to phenylalanine, this CDR3 has 15 amino acids. The sequence is cut down to CDR3 DNA, 45 bases in frame from base 1. CDR1 and CDR2 are drawn from the germline V gene: SNHLY, FYNNEI. Here V drops 0 bases and J drops 3 bases, and the junction holds 4 bases not matched to any gene. The reference TRBV2 and TRBJ2-7 proteins fill in what lies around the CDR3, so the full variable domain reads EPEVTQTPSHQVTQMGQEVILRCVPISNHLYFYWYRQILGQKVEFLVSFYNNEISEKSEIFDDQFSVERPDGSNFTLKIRSTKLEDSAMYFCASSEAWTGSYEQYFGPGTRLTVT.